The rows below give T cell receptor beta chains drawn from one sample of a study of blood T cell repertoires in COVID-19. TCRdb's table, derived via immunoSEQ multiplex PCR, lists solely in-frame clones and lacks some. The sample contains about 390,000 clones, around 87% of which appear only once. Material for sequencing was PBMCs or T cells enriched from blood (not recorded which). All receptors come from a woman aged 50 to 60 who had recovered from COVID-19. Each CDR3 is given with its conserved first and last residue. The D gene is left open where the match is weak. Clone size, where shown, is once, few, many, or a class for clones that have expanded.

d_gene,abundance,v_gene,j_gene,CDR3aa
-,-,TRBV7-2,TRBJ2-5,CASSPQGAVETQYF
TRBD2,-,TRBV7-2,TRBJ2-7,CASSFGLAFYEQYF
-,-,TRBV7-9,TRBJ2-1,CASSLLNNEQFF
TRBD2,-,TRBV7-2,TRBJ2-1,CASSLLSGGEQFF
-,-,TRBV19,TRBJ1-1,CASRGQQNTEAFF
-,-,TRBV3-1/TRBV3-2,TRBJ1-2,CASSQQGDRRGYTF
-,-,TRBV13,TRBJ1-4,CASSLRQSNEKLFF
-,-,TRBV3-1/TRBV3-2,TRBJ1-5,CASSQGAVGQPQHF
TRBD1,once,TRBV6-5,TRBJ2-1,CASSLGGTGHYNEQFF
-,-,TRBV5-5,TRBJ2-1,CASSLGDSYNEQFF
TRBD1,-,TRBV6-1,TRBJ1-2,CASSDTGGGLGYGYTF
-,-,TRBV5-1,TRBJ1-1,CASSLGTELYTEAFF
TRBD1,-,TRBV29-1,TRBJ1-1,CSVQGALEAFF
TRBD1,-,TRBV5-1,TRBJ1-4,CASSPPGTGLGEKLFF
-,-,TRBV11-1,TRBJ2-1,CASSHARLLYNEQFF
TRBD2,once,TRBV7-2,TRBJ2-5,CASSLRSAGGQETQYF
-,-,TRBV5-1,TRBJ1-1,CASSLDGRGGTEAFF
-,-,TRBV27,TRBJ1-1,CASSPGTEAFF
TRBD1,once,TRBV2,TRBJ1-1,CASRLRDRGRGAFF
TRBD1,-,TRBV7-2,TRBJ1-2,CASSALQGAVGYTF
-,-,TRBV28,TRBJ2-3,CASRNSTSTDTQYF
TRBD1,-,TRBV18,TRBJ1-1,CASSLEPGTDTEAFF
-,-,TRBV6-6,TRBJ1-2,CASRPRGRGYGYTF
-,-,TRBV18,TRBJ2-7,CASSKERVSYEQYF
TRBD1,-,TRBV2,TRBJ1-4,CASRTGGLRNEKLFF
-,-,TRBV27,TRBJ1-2,CASSLRESSLGYTF
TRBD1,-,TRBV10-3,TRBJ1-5,CAISKDRESQPQHF
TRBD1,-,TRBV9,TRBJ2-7,CASSPGQGTYEQYF
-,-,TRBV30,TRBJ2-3,CAWSAMVAGASSTDTQYF
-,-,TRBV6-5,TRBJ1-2,CASSYTHSGGYTF
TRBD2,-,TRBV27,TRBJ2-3,CASSFLAGSSTDTQYF
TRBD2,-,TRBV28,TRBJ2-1,CASRGLAGGRNEQFF
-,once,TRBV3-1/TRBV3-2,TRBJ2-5,CASSQDPGETQYF
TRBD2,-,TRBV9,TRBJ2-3,CASSDPGLATDTQYF
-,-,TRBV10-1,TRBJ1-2,CASSDKGVRNGYTF
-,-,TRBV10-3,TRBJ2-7,CAISPREGDEQYF
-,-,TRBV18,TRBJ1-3,CASSPGTYSGNTIYF
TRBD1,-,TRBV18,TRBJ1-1,CASSPTGAWGTEAFF
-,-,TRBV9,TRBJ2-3,CASSPLGVTDTQYF
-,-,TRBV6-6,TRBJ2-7,CASKLGGDYEQYF
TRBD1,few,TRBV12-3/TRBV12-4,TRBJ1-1,CASLRGRNTEAFF
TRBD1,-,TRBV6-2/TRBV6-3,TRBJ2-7,CASSDAGTGAYEQYF
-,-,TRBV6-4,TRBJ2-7,CASRGVVTEQYF